This entry lists 25 T cell receptor beta chains sequenced from one sample in a study of shared clonotypes between healthy human individuals. Sequenced by immunoSEQ multiplex PCR; TCRdb stores in-frame clones only, minus some. The sample lists roughly 1.4 million clones, around 98.5% occurring once. Material: naive CD4+ T cells sorted from blood. Subset indicated: CD45RA+ positively selected. All receptors come from a young man in good health.

The V gene is TRBV28, the J gene TRBJ2-3, with 9 bases matching TRBD1. The CDR3 is made up of 16 amino acids. Per the germline V gene, CDR1 is MDHEN and CDR2 is SYDVKM. The ends lost 7 bases at V and 5 bases at J; junction bases unmatched: 13. In DNA, the CDR3 is TGTGCCAGCACACCAGGGGGACAGGGAGATGGAGATACGCAGTATTTT. Protein sequence: CASTPGGQGDGDTQYF.

The chain carries TRBV18 and TRBJ1-1; unclear D gene. The length of the CDR3 is 12 residues. CDR1 and CDR2 (germline): KGHSH, LQKENI. V was shortened by 6 bases and J by 3 bases, with 8 bases between the two germline ends. The CDR3: CASSRVDTEAFF. CDR3 nucleotides: TGTGCCAGCTCCCGGGTAGACACTGAAGCTTTCTTT.

V gene TRBV28 combines with J gene TRBJ2-7, with D possibly being TRBD1 (6 bases). Trimming pared 3 bases from V and 2 bases from J, leaving 20 bases between. Germline V gene lookup returns CDR1 MDHEN and CDR2 SYDVKM. The CDR3 extends over 17 amino acids. The CDR3 reads CASSLPETGTKTYEQYF. The CDR3 coding sequence is TGTGCCAGCAGTTTGCCGGAAACCGGGACAAAAACCTACGAGCAGTACTTC.

The CDR3: CASRQTGTGNGIQYF. The CDR3 nucleotides are TGTGCCAGCAGGCAAACCGGGACAGGGAACGGCATTCAGTACTTC. The chain combines TRBV5-8 with TRBJ2-4, with TRBD1 identical over 9 bases. This CDR3 contains 15 residues. V dropped 5 bases and J dropped 9; count of bases not matched to a gene: 12. Germline CDR1 is SGHTS and CDR2 is YDEGEE. The entire variable domain, with the rest obtained from reference TRBV5-8 and TRBJ2-4, is as follows: EAGVTQSPTHLIKTRGQQATLRCSPISGHTSVYWYQQALGLGLQFLLWYDEGEERNRGNFPPRFSGRQFPNYSSELNVNALELEDSALYLCASRQTGTGNGIQYFGAGTRLSVL.

This rearrangement joins TRBV7-2 to TRBJ1-2; 9 bases fit TRBD1. This CDR3 is 15 amino acids long. Germline lookup yields CDR1 SGHTA and CDR2 FQGNSA. Trimming cost V 4 bases and J 6 bases; bases outside gene matches: 9. The CDR3 DNA reads as TGTGCCAGCAGCTCCGACCCCGGGACAGGGAATGGCTACACCTTC. This encodes CASSSDPGTGNGYTF.

The CDR3 reads CASREGQGGWETQYF. For the CDR3, the DNA is TGTGCCAGCAGGGAGGGGCAAGGGGGTTGGGAGACCCAGTACTTC. The V gene is TRBV2, the J gene TRBJ2-5; D is possibly TRBD1 or TRBD2 (6 bases each). Germline-derived CDR1 and CDR2 are SNHLY and FYNNEI. V was trimmed by 6 bases and J by 5 bases, leaving 19 bases between them. This CDR3 spans 15 amino acids.

V usage is TRBV2 and J usage is TRBJ1-4; D is undetermined. CDR1 and CDR2 (germline): SNHLY, FYNNEI. The V gene lost 3 bases and the J gene lost 5 bases, with 4 bases spanning the gap. CDR3 length equals 12 residues. CDR3 sequence reads: CASSDRNEKLFF. For the CDR3, the DNA is TGTGCCAGCAGTGACCGGAATGAAAAACTGTTTTTT.

This chain connects TRBV6-5 to TRBJ1-2, with D uncertain. V lost 1 base and J 5 bases, leaving 11 bases between the germline ends. The CDR3 totals 14 residues. The germline gives CDR1 MNHEY, CDR2 SVGAGI. The CDR3 sequence is CASSYFAGGYGYTF. The DNA for the CDR3 is TGTGCCAGCAGTTACTTTGCGGGCGGGTATGGCTACACCTTC.

The chain uses TRBV5-1 and TRBJ2-3, with 10 bases lining up with TRBD1. CDR1 and CDR2 (germline): SGHRS, YFSETQ. This CDR3 region has 14 residues. V lost 5 bases to trimming and J lost 5 bases; unmatched junction nucleotides: 5. This CDR3 reads CASRRQGAGDTQYF. The CDR3 nucleotides read TGCGCCAGCAGGAGACAGGGGGCCGGAGATACGCAGTATTTT.

The chain uses TRBV18 and TRBJ2-1; no clear D. Trimming took off 1 base at V and 6 bases at J, with 10 bases between the two ends. The CDR3 consists of 14 residues. Germline values: CDR1 KGHSH, CDR2 LQKENI. CDR3 sequence reads: CASSPRRVINEQFF. The CDR3 nucleotides are TGTGCCAGCTCACCACGAAGGGTAATCAATGAGCAGTTCTTC.

This chain uses TRBV7-8 with TRBJ2-1, with 9 bases aligning to TRBD2. V lost 6 bases to trimming and J lost 10 bases; unmatched junction nucleotides: 13. The length of the CDR3 is 15 residues. Germline CDR1 reads SGHVS; CDR2 reads FQNEAQ. The CDR3 loop is CASSPPGLALTEQFF. The CDR3 DNA follows: TGTGCCAGCAGTCCGCCGGGACTAGCACTAACAGAGCAGTTCTTC. The full variable domain, its missing parts supplied by reference TRBV7-8 and TRBJ2-1, is GAGVSQSPRYKVAKRGQDVALRCDPISGHVSLFWYQQALGQGPEFLTYFQNEAQLDKSGLPSDRFFAERPEGSVSTLKIQRTQQEDSAVYLCASSPPGLALTEQFFGPGTRLTVL.

The chain uses TRBV6-5 and TRBJ2-1, with D uncertain. The CDR3 is 14 residues long. The V and J ends lost 7 bases and 5 bases respectively, with 15 bases between them. Germline lookup yields CDR1 MNHEY and CDR2 SVGAGI. CDR3 in amino acids: CASTPWQSNNEQFF. CDR3 nucleotides: TGTGCCAGCACCCCGTGGCAGTCAAACAATGAGCAGTTCTTC.

DNA of the CDR3: TGCGCCAGCAGCTCGGACAGGGGGGCCTACAATGAGCAGTTCTTC. This translates into CASSSDRGAYNEQFF. This chain uses TRBV5-1 with TRBJ2-1; TRBD1 matches at 10 bases. This CDR3 contains 15 residues. V shed 3 bases, J shed 2 bases, and the junction held 2 bases outside the gene matches. Per germline, CDR1 SGHRS and CDR2 YFSETQ. The complete variable domain, with remaining parts taken from reference TRBV5-1 and TRBJ2-1, reads KAGVTQTPRYLIKTRGQQVTLSCSPISGHRSVSWYQQTPGQGLQFLFEYFSETQRNKGNFPGRFSGRQFSNSRSEMNVSTLELGDSALYLCASSSDRGAYNEQFFGPGTRLTVL.

The chain uses TRBV9 and TRBJ1-2; D is unclear. Germline values: CDR1 SGDLS, CDR2 YYNGEE. V gave up 4 bases and J gave up 2 bases, with 12 bases separating them. This CDR3 contains 14 residues. As DNA, the CDR3 is TGTGCCAGCAGCCCCCACATGGTCAACTATGGCTACACCTTC. This encodes CASSPHMVNYGYTF.

J is TRBJ2-1 and V is TRBV15; TRBD1 or TRBD2 may be the D gene (5 bases each). There are 18 residues in the CDR3. V shed 0 bases and J shed 5 bases, with 20 bases lying between them. Germline values: CDR1 LNHNV, CDR2 YYDKDF (reference sequence). In nucleotides, the CDR3 is TGTGCCACCAGCAGAGATCTTCCGGGACCCCTGCTAGACAATGAGCAGTTCTTC. Encoded protein: CATSRDLPGPLLDNEQFF. The variable domain in full, with the rest retrieved from reference TRBV15 and TRBJ2-1, is DAMVIQNPRYQVTQFGKPVTLSCSQTLNHNVMYWYQQKSSQAPKLLFHYYDKDFNNEADTPDNFQSRRPNTSFCFLDIRSPGLGDTAMYLCATSRDLPGPLLDNEQFFGPGTRLTVL.

The chain employs TRBV19 and TRBJ1-4, with 7 bases identical to TRBD1. This CDR3 is 14 amino acids long. V gave up 5 bases and J gave up 8 bases; unmatched junction bases: 8. Looked up from germline, CDR1 is LNHDA and CDR2 is SQIVND (reference sequence). The CDR3 nucleotides read TGTGCCAGTAGTCCCCAGGGGGAACGAGAAAAACTGTTTTTT. Translating gives CASSPQGEREKLFF.

CDR3 region: CAISRTGGLDGYTF. The DNA for the CDR3 is TGTGCCATCAGTAGGACAGGGGGGCTAGATGGCTACACCTTC. V is TRBV10-3 and J is TRBJ1-2; the match to TRBD1 covers 10 bases. This CDR3 comprises 14 residues. The V gene end was trimmed by 5 bases and the J gene end by 6 bases; junction bases not matched to a gene: 6. Germline V CDR1 and CDR2: ENHRY, SYGVKD.

The J gene is TRBJ2-1, the V gene TRBV7-9, with D perhaps TRBD2 (6 bases). V lost 5 bases and J 4 bases, leaving 15 bases between the germline ends. This CDR3 contains 15 residues. Germline CDR1 SEHNR, CDR2 FQNEAQ (reference sequence). CDR3 loop: CASSARGGKYNEQFF. CDR3 coding DNA: TGTGCCAGCAGCGCGAGGGGCGGGAAGTACAATGAGCAGTTCTTC.

J is TRBJ1-1 and V is TRBV5-4; 10 nucleotides match TRBD1. The CDR3 contains 14 residues. Trimming took 3 bases from V and 5 from J; bases not matched to a gene: 4. CDR1 is SGHNT, CDR2 YYREEE, per germline (reference sequence). The CDR3 bases are TGTGCCAGCAGCTATGGACAGGGGGGAACTGAAGCTTTCTTT. Translated, it gives CASSYGQGGTEAFF.

The chain combines TRBV13 with TRBJ1-5; D gene unclear. CDR1 and CDR2 (germline): PRHDT, FYEKMQ (reference sequence). The CDR3 is 14 residues long. The V and J ends lost 1 base and 4 bases respectively, with 8 bases between them. CDR3 in amino acids: CASSLAGFNQPQHF. CDR3 in DNA: TGTGCCAGCAGCTTAGCAGGATTTAATCAGCCCCAGCATTTT.

The J gene is TRBJ2-1, the V gene TRBV5-1; possible D gene TRBD2, 6 bases. This CDR3 has 14 amino acids. Germline V gene lookup returns CDR1 SGHRS and CDR2 YFSETQ. Trimming cost V 3 bases and J 8 bases, with 15 bases left between them. The CDR3: CASSWGLEAHEQFF. The CDR3 DNA reads TGCGCCAGCAGCTGGGGACTCGAAGCACATGAGCAGTTCTTC.

Notes on this clone: Distinct nucleotide sequences in the sample also encode this CDR3. V is TRBV28 and J is TRBJ1-2; D gene ambiguous. The CDR3 runs to 10 residues. Germline CDR1 is MDHEN and CDR2 is SYDVKM. Trimming pared 6 bases from V and 4 bases from J, leaving 3 bases between. The CDR3 DNA reads as TGTGCCAGCAGCTCCTATGGCTACACCTTC. Protein product: CASSSYGYTF.

This clone was counted a single time. The J gene is TRBJ1-4, the V gene TRBV5-4, with D maybe TRBD1 (6 bases). CDR1 is SGHNT and CDR2 is YYREEE in the germline V gene (reference sequence). Trimming took off 5 bases at V and 6 bases at J, with 17 bases between the two ends. CDR3 length: 15 residues. The CDR3 is CASSPSQGRDEKLFF. The DNA of the CDR3 is TGTGCCAGCAGTCCGTCCCAGGGGCGGGATGAAAAACTGTTTTTT.

The chain joins TRBV10-3 to TRBJ2-1; 11 bases line up with TRBD2. This CDR3 contains 13 residues. In germline, CDR1 is ENHRY, CDR2 SYGVKD. Trimming at V came to 3 bases and at J to 14 bases, leaving 6 bases not matched to a gene. The CDR3, as DNA: TGTGCCATCAGTGACTTTAGCGGGAGGGCCGAGTTCTTC. Its translation is CAISDFSGRAEFF.

The CDR3 DNA sequence: TGTGCCAGCAGCTTAGATCTCGGGCAGCCCCAGCATTTT. Translation: CASSLDLGQPQHF. The rearrangement joins TRBV11-3 to TRBJ1-5; D is unresolved. Germline V gives CDR1 SGHNT, CDR2 YENEEA. The CDR3 is made up of 13 amino acids. V shed 0 bases and J shed 7 bases, with 7 bases lying between them.